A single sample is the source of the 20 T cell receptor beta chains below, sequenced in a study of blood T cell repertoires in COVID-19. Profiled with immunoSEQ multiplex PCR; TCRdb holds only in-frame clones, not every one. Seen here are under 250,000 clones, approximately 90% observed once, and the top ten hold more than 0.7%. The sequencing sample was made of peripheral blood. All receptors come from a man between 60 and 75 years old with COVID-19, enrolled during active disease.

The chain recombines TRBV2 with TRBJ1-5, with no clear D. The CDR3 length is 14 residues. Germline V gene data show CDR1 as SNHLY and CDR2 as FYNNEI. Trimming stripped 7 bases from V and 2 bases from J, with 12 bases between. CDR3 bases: TGTGCCAGCACCCGCACTGAGGGCAATCAGCCCCAGCATTTT. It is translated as CASTRTEGNQPQHF.

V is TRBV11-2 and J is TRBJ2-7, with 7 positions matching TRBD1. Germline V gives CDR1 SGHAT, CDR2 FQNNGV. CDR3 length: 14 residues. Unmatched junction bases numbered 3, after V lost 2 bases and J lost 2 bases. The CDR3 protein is CASSLRTGPYEQYF. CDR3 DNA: TGTGCCAGCAGCTTAAGGACAGGTCCCTACGAGCAGTACTTC.

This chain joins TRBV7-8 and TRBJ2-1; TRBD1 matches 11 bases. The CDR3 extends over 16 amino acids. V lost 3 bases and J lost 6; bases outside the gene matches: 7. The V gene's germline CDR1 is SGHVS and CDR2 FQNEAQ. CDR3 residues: CASSFNTGTGGNEQFF. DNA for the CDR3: TGTGCCAGCAGCTTCAATACCGGGACAGGGGGCAATGAGCAGTTCTTC.

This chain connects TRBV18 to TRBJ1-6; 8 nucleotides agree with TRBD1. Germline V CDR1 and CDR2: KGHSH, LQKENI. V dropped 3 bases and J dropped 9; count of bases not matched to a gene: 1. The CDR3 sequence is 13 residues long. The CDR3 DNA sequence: TGTGCCAGCTCACCGGACAGGGTTTCACCCCTCCACTTT. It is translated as CASSPDRVSPLHF.

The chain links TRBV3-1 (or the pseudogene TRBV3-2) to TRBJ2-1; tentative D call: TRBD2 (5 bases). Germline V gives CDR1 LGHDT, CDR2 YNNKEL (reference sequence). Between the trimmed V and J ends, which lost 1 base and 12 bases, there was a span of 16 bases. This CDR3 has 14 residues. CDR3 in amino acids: CASSQVETTLGQFF. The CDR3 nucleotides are TGTGCCAGCAGCCAAGTTGAGACTACCCTGGGGCAGTTCTTC.

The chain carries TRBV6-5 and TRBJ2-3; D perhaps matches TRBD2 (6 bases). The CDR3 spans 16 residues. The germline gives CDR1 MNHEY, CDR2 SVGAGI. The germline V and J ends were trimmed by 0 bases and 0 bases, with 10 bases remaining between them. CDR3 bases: TGTGCCAGCAGTTACTCGGTAGCGGTCAGCACAGATACGCAGTATTTT. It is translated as CASSYSVAVSTDTQYF.

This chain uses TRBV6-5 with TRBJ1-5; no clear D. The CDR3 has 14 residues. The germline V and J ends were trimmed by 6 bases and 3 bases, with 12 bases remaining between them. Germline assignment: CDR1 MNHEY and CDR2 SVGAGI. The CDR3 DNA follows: TGTGCCAGCAGAACAGCGGGTATCAATCAGCCCCAGCATTTT. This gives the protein CASRTAGINQPQHF.

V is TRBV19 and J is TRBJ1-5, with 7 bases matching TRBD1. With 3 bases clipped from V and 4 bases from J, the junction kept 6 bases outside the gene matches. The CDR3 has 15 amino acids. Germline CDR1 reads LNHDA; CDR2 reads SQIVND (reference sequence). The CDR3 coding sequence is TGTGCCAGTAGTATCGACCGGGACAGAAATCAGCCCCAGCATTTT. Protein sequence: CASSIDRDRNQPQHF.

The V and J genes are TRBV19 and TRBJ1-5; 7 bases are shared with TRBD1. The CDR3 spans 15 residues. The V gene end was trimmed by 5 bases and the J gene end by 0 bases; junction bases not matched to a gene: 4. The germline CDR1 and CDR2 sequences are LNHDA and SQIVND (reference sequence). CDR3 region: CASSSRQGSNQPQHF. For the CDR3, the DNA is TGTGCCAGTAGTTCACGACAGGGTAGCAATCAGCCCCAGCATTTT. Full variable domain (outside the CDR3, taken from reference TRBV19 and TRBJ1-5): DGGITQSPKYLFRKEGQNVTLSCEQNLNHDAMYWYRQDPGQGLRLIYYSQIVNDFQKGDIAEGYSVSREKKESFPLTVTSAQKNPTAFYLCASSSRQGSNQPQHFGDGTRLSIL.

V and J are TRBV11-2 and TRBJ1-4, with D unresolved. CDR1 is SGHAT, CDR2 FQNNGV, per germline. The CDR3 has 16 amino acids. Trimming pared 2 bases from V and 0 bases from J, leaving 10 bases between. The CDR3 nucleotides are TGTGCCAGCAGCTTACGTCCGGGAGCAACTAATGAAAAACTGTTTTTT. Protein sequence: CASSLRPGATNEKLFF.

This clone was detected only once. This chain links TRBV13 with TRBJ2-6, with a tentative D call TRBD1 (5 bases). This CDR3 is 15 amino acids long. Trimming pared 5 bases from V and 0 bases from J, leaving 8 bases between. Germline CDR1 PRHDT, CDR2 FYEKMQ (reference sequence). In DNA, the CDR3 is TGTGCCAGCAGCCTCAGGGCCTCTGGGGCCAACGTCCTGACTTTC. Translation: CASSLRASGANVLTF. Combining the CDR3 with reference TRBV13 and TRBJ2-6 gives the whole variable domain AAGVIQSPRHLIKEKRETATLKCYPIPRHDTVYWYQQGPGQDPQFLISFYEKMQSDKGSIPDRFSAQQFSDYHSELNMSSLELGDSALYFCASSLRASGANVLTFGAGSRLTVL.

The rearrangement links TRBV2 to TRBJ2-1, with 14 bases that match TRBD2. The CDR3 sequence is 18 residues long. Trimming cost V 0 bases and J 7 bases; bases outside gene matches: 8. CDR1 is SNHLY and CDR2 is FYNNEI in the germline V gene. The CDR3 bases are TGTGCCAGCAGTGAAGCGGCTGAGACTAGCGGGAGGGGTAATGAGCAGTTCTTC. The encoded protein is CASSEAAETSGRGNEQFF.

CDR3 in amino acids: CASSLGNNQPQHF. The CDR3 nucleotides are TGCGCCAGCAGCTTGGGTAACAATCAGCCCCAGCATTTT. The J gene is TRBJ1-5, the V gene TRBV5-1; D ambiguous. The CDR3 has 13 amino acids. Trimming shortened V by 0 bases and J by 3 bases, and 4 bases separated the two germline ends. Germline loops: CDR1 SGHRS, CDR2 YFSETQ.

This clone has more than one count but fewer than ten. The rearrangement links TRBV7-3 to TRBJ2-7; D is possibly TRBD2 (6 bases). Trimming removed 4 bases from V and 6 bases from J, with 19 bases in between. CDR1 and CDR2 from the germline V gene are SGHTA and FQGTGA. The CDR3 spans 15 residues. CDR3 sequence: CASSSPAGTRPEQYF. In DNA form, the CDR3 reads TGTGCCAGCAGCTCGCCCGCCGGGACTCGTCCCGAGCAGTACTTC.

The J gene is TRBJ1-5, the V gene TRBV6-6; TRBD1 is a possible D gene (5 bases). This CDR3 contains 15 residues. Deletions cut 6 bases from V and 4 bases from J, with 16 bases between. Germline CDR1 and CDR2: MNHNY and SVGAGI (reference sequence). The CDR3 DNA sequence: TGTGCCAGCAGCCAGCAGGGAGGGGAAAATCAGCCCCAGCATTTT. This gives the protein CASSQQGGENQPQHF.

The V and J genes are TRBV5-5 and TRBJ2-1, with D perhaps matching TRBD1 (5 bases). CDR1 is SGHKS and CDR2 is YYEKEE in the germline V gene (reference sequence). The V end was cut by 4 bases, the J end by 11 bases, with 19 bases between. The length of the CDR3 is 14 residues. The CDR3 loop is CASSPALGRNQQFF. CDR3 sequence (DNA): TGTGCCAGCAGCCCTGCCTTGGGGCGAAATCAGCAGTTCTTC.

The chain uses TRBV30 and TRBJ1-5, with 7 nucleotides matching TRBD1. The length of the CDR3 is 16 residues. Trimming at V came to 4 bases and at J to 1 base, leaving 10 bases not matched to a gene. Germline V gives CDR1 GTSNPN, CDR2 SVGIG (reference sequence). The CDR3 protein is CAWITTGAGSNQPQHF. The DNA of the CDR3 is TGTGCCTGGATCACCACAGGGGCAGGAAGCAATCAGCCCCAGCATTTT.

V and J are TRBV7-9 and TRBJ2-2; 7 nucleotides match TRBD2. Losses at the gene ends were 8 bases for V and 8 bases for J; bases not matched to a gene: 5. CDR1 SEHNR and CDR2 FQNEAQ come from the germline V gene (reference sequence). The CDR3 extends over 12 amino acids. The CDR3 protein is CASAGRAGELFF. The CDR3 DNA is TGTGCCAGCGCAGGGAGGGCTGGGGAGCTGTTTTTT.

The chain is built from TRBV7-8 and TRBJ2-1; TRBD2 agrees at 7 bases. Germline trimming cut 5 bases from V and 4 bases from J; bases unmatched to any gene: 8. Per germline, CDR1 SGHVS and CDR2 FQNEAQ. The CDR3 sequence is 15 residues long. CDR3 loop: CASSHGRETYNEQFF. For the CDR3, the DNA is TGTGCCAGCAGCCATGGGCGGGAGACTTACAATGAGCAGTTCTTC.

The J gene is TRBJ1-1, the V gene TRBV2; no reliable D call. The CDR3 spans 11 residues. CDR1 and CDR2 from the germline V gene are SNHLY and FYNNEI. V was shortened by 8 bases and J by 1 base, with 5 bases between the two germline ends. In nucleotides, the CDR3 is TGTGCCAGCGAGAGGAACACTGAAGCTTTCTTT. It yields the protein CASERNTEAFF.